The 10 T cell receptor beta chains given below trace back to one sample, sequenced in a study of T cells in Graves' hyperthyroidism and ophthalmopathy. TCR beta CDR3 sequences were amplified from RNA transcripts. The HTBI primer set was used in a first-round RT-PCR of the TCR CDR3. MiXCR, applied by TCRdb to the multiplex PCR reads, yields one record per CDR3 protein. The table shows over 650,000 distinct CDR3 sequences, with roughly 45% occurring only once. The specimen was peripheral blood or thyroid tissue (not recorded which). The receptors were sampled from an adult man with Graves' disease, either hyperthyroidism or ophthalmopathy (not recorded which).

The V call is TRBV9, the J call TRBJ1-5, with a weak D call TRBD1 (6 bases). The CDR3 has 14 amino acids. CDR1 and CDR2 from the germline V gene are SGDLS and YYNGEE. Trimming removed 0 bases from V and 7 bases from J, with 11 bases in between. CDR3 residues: CASSVDGTYQPQHF. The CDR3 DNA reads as TGTGCCAGCAGCGTAGACGGGACATACCAGCCCCAGCATTTT.

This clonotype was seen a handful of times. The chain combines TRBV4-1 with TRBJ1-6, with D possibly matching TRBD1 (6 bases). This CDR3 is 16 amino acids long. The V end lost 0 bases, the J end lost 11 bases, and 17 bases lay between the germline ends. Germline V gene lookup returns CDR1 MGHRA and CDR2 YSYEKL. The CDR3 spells CASSQERGQTVAPLHF. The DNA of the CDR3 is TGCGCCAGCAGCCAAGAACGGGGGCAGACCGTGGCACCCCTCCACTTT.

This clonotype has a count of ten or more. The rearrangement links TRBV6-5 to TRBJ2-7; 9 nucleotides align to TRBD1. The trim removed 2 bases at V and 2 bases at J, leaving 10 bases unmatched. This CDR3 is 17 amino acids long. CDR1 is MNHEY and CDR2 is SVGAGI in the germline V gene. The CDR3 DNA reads TGTGCCAGCAGTTACCTTACGACAGGGGGGCGACCCTACGAGCAGTACTTC. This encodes CASSYLTTGGRPYEQYF.

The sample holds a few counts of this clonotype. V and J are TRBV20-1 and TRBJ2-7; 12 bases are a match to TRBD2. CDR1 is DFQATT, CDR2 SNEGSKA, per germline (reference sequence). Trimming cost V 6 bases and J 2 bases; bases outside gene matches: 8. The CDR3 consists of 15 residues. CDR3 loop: CSAPRTSGRPYEQYF. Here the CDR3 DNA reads TGCAGTGCCCCTCGAACTAGCGGGAGGCCCTACGAGCAGTACTTC.

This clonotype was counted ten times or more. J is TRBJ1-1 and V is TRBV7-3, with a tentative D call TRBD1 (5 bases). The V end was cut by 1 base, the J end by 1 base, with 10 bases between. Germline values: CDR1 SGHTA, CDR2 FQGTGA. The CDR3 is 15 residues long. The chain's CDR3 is CASSLIGGKNTEAFF. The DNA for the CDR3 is TGTGCCAGCAGCTTAATTGGGGGAAAGAACACTGAAGCTTTCTTT.

The CDR3 sequence: CASSRRRAGLNTEAFF. CDR3 sequence (DNA): TGTGCCAGCAGCCGGAGGAGGGCAGGGTTGAACACTGAAGCTTTCTTT. V and J are TRBV7-9 and TRBJ1-1, with D perhaps matching TRBD1 (5 bases). CDR1 is SEHNR and CDR2 is FQNEAQ in the germline V gene (reference sequence). The CDR3 runs 16 residues. The germline V and J ends were trimmed by 5 bases and 0 bases, with 16 bases remaining between them.

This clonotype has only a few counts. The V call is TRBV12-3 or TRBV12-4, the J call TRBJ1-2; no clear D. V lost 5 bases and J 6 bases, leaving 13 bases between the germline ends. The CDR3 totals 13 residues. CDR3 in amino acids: CASSPRTADGYTF. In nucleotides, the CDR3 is TGTGCCAGCAGTCCCCGGACCGCCGATGGCTACACCTTC.

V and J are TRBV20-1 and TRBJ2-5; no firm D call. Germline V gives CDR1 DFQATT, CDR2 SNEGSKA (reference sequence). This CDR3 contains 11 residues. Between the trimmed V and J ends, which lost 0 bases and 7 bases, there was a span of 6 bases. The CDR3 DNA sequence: TGCAGTGCTAGAGATCCGGGGACCCAGTACTTC. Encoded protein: CSARDPGTQYF.

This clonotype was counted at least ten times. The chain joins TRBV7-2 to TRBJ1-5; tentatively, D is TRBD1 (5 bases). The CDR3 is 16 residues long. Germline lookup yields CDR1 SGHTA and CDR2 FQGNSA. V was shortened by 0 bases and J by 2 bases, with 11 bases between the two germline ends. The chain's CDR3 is CASSLAGQGRNQPQHF. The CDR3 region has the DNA TGTGCCAGCAGCTTAGCGGGGCAGGGCCGCAATCAGCCCCAGCATTTT.

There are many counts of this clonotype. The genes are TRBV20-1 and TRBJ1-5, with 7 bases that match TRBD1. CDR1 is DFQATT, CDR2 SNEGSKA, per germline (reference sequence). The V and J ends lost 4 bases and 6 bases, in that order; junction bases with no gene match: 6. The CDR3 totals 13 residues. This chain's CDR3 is CSAITGVGQPQHF. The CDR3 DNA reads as TGCAGTGCTATTACAGGGGTGGGTCAGCCCCAGCATTTT.